This T cell receptor beta chain was sequenced in a study of T cell changes during pregnancy in multiple sclerosis. Sequencing used immunoSEQ multiplex PCR; TCRdb keeps in-frame clones, though not all of them. This sample has about 64,000 clones; roughly 93% occur once, and the top ten carry 1.3%. CDR3 length: 14 amino acids. In germline, CDR1 is SGHNT, CDR2 YYREEE (reference sequence). The junction had 6 bases not matched to a gene; V was cut back by 1 base and J by 8 bases. The sequence derives from a female donor with multiple sclerosis, enrolled in a pregnancy study. Sample: peripheral blood, taken in the second trimester of pregnancy. V and J are TRBV5-4 and TRBJ1-1; 9 nucleotides agree with TRBD1. The CDR3 reads CASSLRSTGGEAFF. CDR3 nucleotide sequence: TGTGCCAGCAGCTTGCGATCTACAGGGGGCGAAGCTTTCTTT.